The 27 T cell receptor beta chains below all came from one sample that was sequenced in a study of beta chain features in type 1 diabetes. Expressed TCRB transcripts were sequenced because the entire RNA isolate underwent reverse transcription. Assay used: immunoSEQ multiplex PCR; TCRdb lists only in-frame clones, some missing. This sample has 150,000 to 180,000 clones, with 11% found just once. Sequencing input: central memory CD4+ T cells from blood. Every receptor here comes from a man between 18 and 29 years old in good health.

The chain employs TRBV4-2 and TRBJ1-1, with D unresolved. Trimming removed 5 bases at V and 4 bases at J, with 17 bases between. CDR1 is LGHNA and CDR2 is YNFKEQ in the germline V gene. The CDR3 is 15 residues long. For the CDR3, the DNA is TGTGCCAGCAGCAGCCAGGCGCGCCTTTCCACTGAAGCTTTCTTT. Amino acids: CASSSQARLSTEAFF.

The CDR3 protein is CASGFLKGTGGRRELLGTEAFF. Written as DNA, the CDR3 is TGTGCTAGTGGTTTTCTAAAAGGGACAGGGGGCCGAAGGGAATTGCTGGGCACTGAAGCTTTCTTT. This chain connects TRBV12-5 to TRBJ1-1, with 12 bases fitting TRBD1. Germline CDR1 and CDR2: LGHNT and FRNRAP. J lost 4 bases, V lost 3 bases, and 24 bases had no gene match. The CDR3 spans 22 residues.

This chain uses TRBV6-1 with TRBJ1-2; a possible D gene is TRBD1 (5 bases). This CDR3 has 13 amino acids. CDR1 is MNHNS, CDR2 SASEGT, per germline. V was clipped by 8 bases and J by 4 bases, with 14 bases between them. The CDR3 region has the DNA TGTGCCAGCCGAACAGGAGTAGCCTATGGCTACACCTTC. Its translation: CASRTGVAYGYTF.

This clone was seen a few times. The chain joins TRBV7-3 to TRBJ2-1; 8 bases align to TRBD2. Unmatched junction bases numbered 14, after V lost 5 bases and J lost 5 bases. Germline V gene lookup returns CDR1 SGHTA and CDR2 FQGTGA. The CDR3 is made up of 17 amino acids. The CDR3 bases are TGTGCCAGCAGCCCTACGCGGGGCGGGGGGCTTCACAATGAGCAGTTCTTC. Residues: CASSPTRGGGLHNEQFF.

The chain combines TRBV7-9 with TRBJ2-4; D is perhaps TRBD1 or TRBD2 (6 bases each). The V end lost 2 bases, the J end lost 0 bases, and 17 bases lay between the germline ends. The V gene's germline CDR1 is SEHNR and CDR2 FQNEAQ (reference sequence). CDR3 length: 18 amino acids. The CDR3 region has the DNA TGTGCCAGCAGCTTAACCCCGGGGGCCACCCTAGCCAAAAACATTCAGTACTTC. It specifies CASSLTPGATLAKNIQYF.

This clone was picked up a small number of times. The chain links TRBV11-1 to TRBJ2-5; D not resolved. This CDR3 has 13 residues. With 5 bases removed from V and 0 bases from J, the gap between germline ends came to 7 bases. Looked up from germline, CDR1 is SGHAT and CDR2 is FQDESV (reference sequence). This chain's CDR3 is CASSPNYQETQYF. The CDR3 coding sequence is TGTGCCAGCAGCCCCAACTACCAAGAGACCCAGTACTTC.

This rearrangement joins TRBV5-5 to TRBJ1-1; TRBD1 agrees at 8 bases. J gave up 7 bases and V 4 bases, and 3 bases lay outside the gene matches. The CDR3 sequence is 12 residues long. Germline V gene data show CDR1 as SGHKS and CDR2 as YYEKEE (reference sequence). Here the CDR3 reads CASSQDRGEAFF. In DNA form, the CDR3 reads TGTGCCAGCAGCCAAGACAGGGGTGAAGCTTTCTTT.

The chain recombines TRBV4-3 with TRBJ2-7; 7 bases map to TRBD1. The CDR3 spans 17 residues. The V gene's germline CDR1 is LGHNA and CDR2 YSLEER. With 0 bases clipped from V and 7 bases from J, the junction kept 15 bases outside the gene matches. For the CDR3, the DNA is TGCGCCAGCAGCCAAGAGGTACAGCGACAGGGAGCGTGGGAGCAGTACTTC. Residues: CASSQEVQRQGAWEQYF.

The chain carries TRBV18 and TRBJ2-1; D is unclear. CDR1 and CDR2 from the germline V gene are KGHSH and LQKENI. The CDR3 contains 14 residues. The V and J ends lost 0 bases and 3 bases respectively, with 6 bases between them. Here the CDR3 reads CASSPPGGYNEQFF. As DNA, the CDR3 is TGTGCCAGCTCACCACCGGGCGGCTACAATGAGCAGTTCTTC.

The table lists this clone with a few counts. This sequence joins TRBV6-1 and TRBJ1-2; D gene ambiguous. V lost 6 bases to trimming and J lost 4 bases, with 12 bases between them. The CDR3 contains 13 residues. Germline CDR1 MNHNS, CDR2 SASEGT. The CDR3 DNA reads TGTGCCAGCAGCCTAGGACTACTCTATGGCTACACCTTC. This sequence encodes CASSLGLLYGYTF.

This clone was detected only a few times. CDR3 DNA sequence: TGTGCCAGCAGCTTAGACGCGGGAGCCCGTACGCAGTATTTT. It codes for CASSLDAGARTQYF. The chain uses TRBV7-2 and TRBJ2-3, with 7 positions matching TRBD2. Germline CDR1 and CDR2: SGHTA and FQGNSA. With 1 base clipped from V and 8 bases from J, the junction kept 6 bases outside the gene matches. This CDR3 comprises 14 residues.

The chain employs TRBV27 and TRBJ2-3, with D possibly matching TRBD2 (6 bases). Trimming left V 2 bases short and J 6 bases short, with 12 bases between. The CDR3 is made up of 14 amino acids. Germline CDR1 is MNHEY and CDR2 is SMNVEV (reference sequence). The CDR3 spells CASSLTPRGDTQYF. In nucleotides, the CDR3 is TGTGCCAGCAGTTTAACCCCGCGGGGTGATACGCAGTATTTT.

This clone has a handful of counts. This chain connects TRBV29-1 to TRBJ1-3, with D tentatively TRBD1 (5 bases). V was pared by 6 bases and J by 7 bases, with 16 bases between. This CDR3 comprises 13 residues. Germline V gives CDR1 SQVTM, CDR2 ANQGSEA. This CDR3 is CSVRGLGGNTIYF. The CDR3 coding sequence is TGCAGCGTCCGAGGGCTGGGGGGTAACACCATATATTTT. Complete variable domain (other parts from reference TRBV29-1 and TRBJ1-3): SAVISQKPSRDICQRGTSLTIQCQVDSQVTMMFWYRQQPGQSLTLIATANQGSEATYESGFVIDKFPISRPNLTFSTLTVSNMSPEDSSIYLCSVRGLGGNTIYFGEGSWLTVV.

This chain joins TRBV6-5 and TRBJ2-7; possible D gene TRBD1, 5 bases. The CDR3 is 11 residues long. Deletions cut 7 bases from V and 4 bases from J, with 8 bases between. Germline loops: CDR1 MNHEY, CDR2 SVGAGI. This CDR3 is CASTQGYEQYF. For the CDR3, the DNA is TGTGCCAGCACCCAGGGTTACGAGCAGTACTTC.

This clone was recorded a few times. The chain carries TRBV4-1 and TRBJ1-5; D call uncertain. V lost 3 bases and J 5 bases, leaving 14 bases between the germline ends. Germline V CDR1 and CDR2: MGHRA, YSYEKL. The CDR3 is made up of 15 amino acids. CDR3 residues: CASSQNGRSHQPQHF. The DNA of the CDR3 is TGCGCCAGCAGCCAGAATGGACGGTCCCATCAGCCCCAGCATTTT.

The J gene is TRBJ2-7, the V gene TRBV12-5; 8 positions agree with TRBD1. V lost 6 bases to trimming and J lost 5 bases; unmatched junction nucleotides: 9. CDR3 length: 14 residues. The germline gives CDR1 LGHNT, CDR2 FRNRAP. CDR3 nucleotides: TGTGCTAGTGGCGAGGGGACAGGCGGCCACGAGCAGTACTTC. Protein: CASGEGTGGHEQYF.

The V and J genes are TRBV5-4 and TRBJ2-6; unclear D gene. Deletions cut 7 bases from V and 4 bases from J, with 18 bases between. This CDR3 region has 16 residues. Germline V gene lookup returns CDR1 SGHNT and CDR2 YYREEE (reference sequence). The CDR3 nucleotides read TGTGCCAGCGGACCATTTCAGCGCCGCGGGGCCAACGTCCTGACTTTC. Translating it yields CASGPFQRRGANVLTF.

This clone has at least ten counts. The chain employs TRBV7-3 and TRBJ2-1; D uncertain. CDR1 SGHTA and CDR2 FQGTGA come from the germline V gene. The CDR3 is made up of 13 amino acids. V was trimmed by 4 bases and J by 6 bases, leaving 10 bases between them. The CDR3 protein is CASSWSAFNEQFF. The CDR3 nucleotides are TGTGCCAGCAGCTGGAGCGCCTTCAATGAGCAGTTCTTC.

This clone was seen just once. The gene calls are TRBV9 and TRBJ2-7; TRBD1 matches 10 bases. Trimming at V came to 3 bases and at J to 4 bases, leaving 7 bases not matched to a gene. The germline CDR1 and CDR2 sequences are SGDLS and YYNGEE. CDR3 length equals 15 residues. This CDR3 reads CASSATGTGAYEQYF. The CDR3 DNA reads TGTGCCAGCAGCGCAACCGGGACAGGGGCATACGAGCAGTACTTC.

This clone was found a few times. The rearrangement joins TRBV23-1 to TRBJ2-7; D not resolved. TRBV23-1 is labeled an ORF, and its function is uncertain. The CDR3 sequence is 16 residues long. V was clipped by 4 bases and J by 1 base, with 17 bases between them. The CDR3 sequence: CASSRYRHGSSYEQYF. The CDR3 region has the DNA TGCGCCAGCAGTCGCTACCGACACGGTTCGTCCTACGAGCAGTACTTC.

This clone was counted at least ten times. The gene calls are TRBV4-3 and TRBJ1-1; D unclear. This CDR3 has 11 amino acids. The germline V gene has CDR1 LGHNA and CDR2 YSLEER. Trimming removed 1 base at V and 5 bases at J, with 2 bases between. CDR3 DNA: TGCGCCAGCAGCCAAGGAACTGAAGCTTTCTTT. This encodes CASSQGTEAFF.

The chain is built from TRBV25-1 and TRBJ2-5, with D maybe TRBD2 (6 bases). Gene TRBJ2-7 matches the end of the DNA better, so the J call may be wrong. CDR3 length: 12 residues. From germline, CDR1 is MGHDK and CDR2 SYGVNS. CDR3 sequence: CASSVGGYEQYF. The CDR3 DNA reads as TGTGCCAGCAGTGTGGGGGGTTACGAGCAGTACTTC.

The V call is TRBV30, the J call TRBJ1-6; weak D call: TRBD1 (5 bases). CDR3 length: 14 amino acids. Per germline, CDR1 GTSNPN and CDR2 SVGIG (reference sequence). Trimming pared 4 bases from V and 9 bases from J, leaving 16 bases between. CDR3 sequence (DNA): TGTGCCTGGAACCTCGGGGGAACGGGTTCACCCCTCCACTTT. It translates to CAWNLGGTGSPLHF.

Sample share makes this clone medium-sized. V and J are TRBV18 and TRBJ2-7; TRBD2 aligns across 13 bases. V dropped 2 bases and J dropped 0; count of bases not matched to a gene: 1. CDR3 length equals 16 residues. Germline CDR1 and CDR2: KGHSH and LQKENI. CDR3 residues: CASSPRLAGGSYEQYF. In DNA, the CDR3 is TGTGCCAGCTCACCAAGACTAGCGGGAGGCTCCTACGAGCAGTACTTC.

Only a few counts were recorded for this clone. V usage is TRBV11-3 and J usage is TRBJ2-2, with D possibly matching TRBD1 (6 bases). Germline-derived CDR1 and CDR2 are SGHNT and YENEEA. V gave up 5 bases and J gave up 7 bases, with 11 bases separating them. There are 13 residues in the CDR3. CDR3 amino acids: CASSPRQDGELFF. CDR3 bases: TGTGCCAGCAGCCCGAGACAGGACGGGGAGCTGTTTTTT.

The chain employs TRBV4-1 and TRBJ1-5; TRBD1 matches 7 bases. The length of the CDR3 is 17 residues. CDR1 is MGHRA and CDR2 is YSYEKL in the germline V gene. Trimming removed 3 bases from V and 1 base from J; junction bases left unmatched: 9. The CDR3 is CASSHQGGRGSNQPQHF. DNA of the CDR3: TGCGCCAGCAGCCATCAGGGGGGCAGGGGCAGCAATCAGCCCCAGCATTTT.

This rearrangement joins TRBV7-2 to TRBJ2-7; D uncertain. The CDR3 totals 10 residues. Trimming stripped 8 bases from V and 7 bases from J, with 9 bases between. Germline values: CDR1 SGHTA, CDR2 FQGNSA. The CDR3 DNA reads as TGTGCCAGCGGCGCGTATGAGCAGTACTTC. Amino acid sequence: CASGAYEQYF.